This T cell receptor beta chain comes out of a study of T cells in Graves' hyperthyroidism and ophthalmopathy. Germline V gene lookup returns CDR1 DFQATT and CDR2 SNEGSKA (reference sequence). This CDR3 has 12 amino acids. About this clonotype: This may be a read error: a much more frequent sequence differs by one nucleotide.

RNA transcripts served as the template for amplifying TCR beta CDR3 regions. The HTBI primer set was used in a first-round RT-PCR of the TCR CDR3. MiXCR, run by TCRdb on the multiplex PCR reads, gives a single entry per CDR3 protein. The table lists over 500,000 distinct CDR3 sequences, about 16% of them singletons. The chain is built from TRBV20-1 and TRBJ2-7; possibly TRBD2 for D (5 bases). This TCR derives from a woman between 25 and 40 years old with Graves' ophthalmopathy. Sequenced: blood. The CDR3: CSASGNVYELYF. The CDR3 coding sequence is TGCAGTGCTAGCGGGAATGTGTACGAGCTGTACTTC.